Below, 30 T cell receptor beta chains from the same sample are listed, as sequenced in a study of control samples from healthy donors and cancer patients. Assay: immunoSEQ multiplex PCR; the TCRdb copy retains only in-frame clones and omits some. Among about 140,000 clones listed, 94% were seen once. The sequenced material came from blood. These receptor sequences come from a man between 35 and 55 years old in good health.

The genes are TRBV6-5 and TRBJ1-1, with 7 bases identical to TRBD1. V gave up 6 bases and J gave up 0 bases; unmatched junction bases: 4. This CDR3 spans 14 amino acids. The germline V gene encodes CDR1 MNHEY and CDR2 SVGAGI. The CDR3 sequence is CASRIDRVNTEAFF. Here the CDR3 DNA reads TGTGCCAGCAGAATTGACAGGGTGAACACTGAAGCTTTCTTT.

Written as DNA, the CDR3 is TGCGCCAGTTCCCCGGGACTCCTCTCCTACGAGCAGTACTTC. Translation gives CASSPGLLSYEQYF. The rearrangement joins TRBV10-2 to TRBJ2-7; D is possibly TRBD2 (6 bases). Germline CDR1 reads WSHSY; CDR2 reads SAAADI. There are 14 residues in the CDR3. V was pared by 9 bases and J by 0 bases, with 15 bases between.

The DNA for the CDR3 is TGTGCCAGCAGCCCACCGAGGCAGTACTTC. It is translated as CASSPPRQYF. The chain recombines TRBV7-3 with TRBJ2-7; no reliable D call. V was pared by 5 bases and J by 9 bases, with 8 bases between. The CDR3 contains 10 residues. Germline lookup yields CDR1 SGHTA and CDR2 FQGTGA.

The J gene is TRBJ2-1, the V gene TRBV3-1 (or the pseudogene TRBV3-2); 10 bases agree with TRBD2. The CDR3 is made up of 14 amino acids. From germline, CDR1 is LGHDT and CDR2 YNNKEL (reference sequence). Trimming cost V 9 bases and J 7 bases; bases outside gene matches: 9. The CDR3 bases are TGTGCCAGAAGATTAGCGGGGGGCGAAAATGAGCAGTTCTTC. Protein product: CARRLAGGENEQFF.

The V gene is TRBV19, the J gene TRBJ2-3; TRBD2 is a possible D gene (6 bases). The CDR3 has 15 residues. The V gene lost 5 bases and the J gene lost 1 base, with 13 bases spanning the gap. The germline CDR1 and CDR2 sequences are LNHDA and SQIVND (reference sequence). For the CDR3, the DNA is TGTGCCAGTAGTGACGGGGGATGGGGCACAGATACGCAGTATTTT. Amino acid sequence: CASSDGGWGTDTQYF. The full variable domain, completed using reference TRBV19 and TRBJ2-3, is DGGITQSPKYLFRKEGQNVTLSCEQNLNHDAMYWYRQDPGQGLRLIYYSQIVNDFQKGDIAEGYSVSREKKESFPLTVTSAQKNPTAFYLCASSDGGWGTDTQYFGPGTRLTVL.

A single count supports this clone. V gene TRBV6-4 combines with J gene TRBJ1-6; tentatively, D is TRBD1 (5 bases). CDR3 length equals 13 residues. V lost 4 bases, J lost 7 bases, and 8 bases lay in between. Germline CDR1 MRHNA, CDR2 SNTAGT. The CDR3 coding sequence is TGTGCCAGCAGTGGGGGGAGAAATTCACCCCTCCACTTT. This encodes CASSGGRNSPLHF.

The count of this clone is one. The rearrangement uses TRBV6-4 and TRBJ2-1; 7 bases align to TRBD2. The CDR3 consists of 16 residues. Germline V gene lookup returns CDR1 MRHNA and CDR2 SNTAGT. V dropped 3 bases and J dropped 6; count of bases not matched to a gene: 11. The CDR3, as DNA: TGTGCCAGCAGTGAAGTTTGGCGGGAGATGGGCAATGAGCAGTTCTTC. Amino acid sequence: CASSEVWREMGNEQFF.

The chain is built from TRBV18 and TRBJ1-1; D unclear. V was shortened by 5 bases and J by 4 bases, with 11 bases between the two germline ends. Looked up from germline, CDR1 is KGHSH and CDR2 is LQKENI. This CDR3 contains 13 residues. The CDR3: CASSASSSTEAFF. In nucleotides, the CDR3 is TGTGCCAGCTCAGCCTCTTCGTCCACTGAAGCTTTCTTT.

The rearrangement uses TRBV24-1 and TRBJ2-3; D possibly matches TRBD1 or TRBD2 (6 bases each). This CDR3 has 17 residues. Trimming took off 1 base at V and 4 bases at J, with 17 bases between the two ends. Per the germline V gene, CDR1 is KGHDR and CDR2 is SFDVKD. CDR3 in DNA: TGTGCCACCAGTGATTTTTGGGGGGCGAGTGGATCAGATACGCAGTATTTT. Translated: CATSDFWGASGSDTQYF.

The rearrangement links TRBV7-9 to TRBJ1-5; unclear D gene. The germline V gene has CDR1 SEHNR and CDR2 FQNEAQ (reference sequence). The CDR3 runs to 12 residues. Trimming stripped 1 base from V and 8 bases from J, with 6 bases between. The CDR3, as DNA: TGTGCCAGCAGCTTAGTTGAGGAGCCCCAGCATTTT. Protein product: CASSLVEEPQHF.

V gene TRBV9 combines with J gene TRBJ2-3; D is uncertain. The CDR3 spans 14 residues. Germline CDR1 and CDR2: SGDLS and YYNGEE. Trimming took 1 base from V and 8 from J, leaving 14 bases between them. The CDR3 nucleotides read TGTGCCAGCAGCGTATCTCGCCTGGCAGGTACGCAGTATTTT. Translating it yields CASSVSRLAGTQYF.

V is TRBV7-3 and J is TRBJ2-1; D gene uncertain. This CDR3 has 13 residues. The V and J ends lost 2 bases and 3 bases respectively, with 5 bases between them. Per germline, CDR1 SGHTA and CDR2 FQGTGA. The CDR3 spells CASSLGFYNEQFF. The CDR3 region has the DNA TGTGCCAGCAGCTTAGGCTTCTACAATGAGCAGTTCTTC.

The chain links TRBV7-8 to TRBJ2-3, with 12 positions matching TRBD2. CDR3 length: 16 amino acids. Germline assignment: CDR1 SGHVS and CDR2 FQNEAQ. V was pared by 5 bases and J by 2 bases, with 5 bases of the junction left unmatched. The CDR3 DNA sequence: TGTGCCAGCAGCCCGACTAGCGGGGGAGCCACAGATACGCAGTATTTT. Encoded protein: CASSPTSGGATDTQYF. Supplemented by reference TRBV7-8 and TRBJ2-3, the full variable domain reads GAGVSQSPRYKVAKRGQDVALRCDPISGHVSLFWYQQALGQGPEFLTYFQNEAQLDKSGLPSDRFFAERPEGSVSTLKIQRTQQEDSAVYLCASSPTSGGATDTQYFGPGTRLTVL.

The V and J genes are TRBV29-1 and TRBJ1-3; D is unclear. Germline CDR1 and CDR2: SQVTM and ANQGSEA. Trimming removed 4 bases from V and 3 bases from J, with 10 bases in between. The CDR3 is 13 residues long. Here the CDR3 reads CSVAPGSGNTIYF. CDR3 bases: TGCAGCGTTGCCCCGGGTAGTGGAAACACCATATATTTT. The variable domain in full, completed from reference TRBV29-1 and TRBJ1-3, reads SAVISQKPSRDICQRGTSLTIQCQVDSQVTMMFWYRQQPGQSLTLIATANQGSEATYESGFVIDKFPISRPNLTFSTLTVSNMSPEDSSIYLCSVAPGSGNTIYFGEGSWLTVV.

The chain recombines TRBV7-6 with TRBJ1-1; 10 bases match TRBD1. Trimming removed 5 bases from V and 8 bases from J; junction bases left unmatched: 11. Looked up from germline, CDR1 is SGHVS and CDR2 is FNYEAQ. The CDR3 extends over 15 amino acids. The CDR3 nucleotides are TGTGCCAGCAGCCTTGAGGACAGGGGGAACGGGGAAGCTTTCTTT. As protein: CASSLEDRGNGEAFF.

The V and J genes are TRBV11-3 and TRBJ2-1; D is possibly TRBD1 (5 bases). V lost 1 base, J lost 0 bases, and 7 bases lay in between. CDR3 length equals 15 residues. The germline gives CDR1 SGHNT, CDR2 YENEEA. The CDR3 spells CASSLGDSSYNEQFF. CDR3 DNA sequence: TGTGCCAGCAGCTTAGGAGACAGCTCCTACAATGAGCAGTTCTTC.

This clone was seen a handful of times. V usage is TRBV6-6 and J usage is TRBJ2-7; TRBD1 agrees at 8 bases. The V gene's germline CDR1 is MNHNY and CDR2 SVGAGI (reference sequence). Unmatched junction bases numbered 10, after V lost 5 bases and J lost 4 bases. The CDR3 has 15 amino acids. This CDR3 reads CASSTKTGVGYEQYF. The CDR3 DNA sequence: TGTGCCAGCAGTACAAAGACAGGGGTTGGATACGAGCAGTACTTC.

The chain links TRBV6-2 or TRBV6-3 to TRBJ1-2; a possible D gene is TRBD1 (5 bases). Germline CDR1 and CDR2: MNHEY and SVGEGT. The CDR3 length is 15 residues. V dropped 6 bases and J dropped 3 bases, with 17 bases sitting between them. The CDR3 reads CASSFPGRSDYGYTF. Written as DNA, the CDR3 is TGTGCCAGCAGCTTCCCGGGGCGCTCAGACTATGGCTACACCTTC.

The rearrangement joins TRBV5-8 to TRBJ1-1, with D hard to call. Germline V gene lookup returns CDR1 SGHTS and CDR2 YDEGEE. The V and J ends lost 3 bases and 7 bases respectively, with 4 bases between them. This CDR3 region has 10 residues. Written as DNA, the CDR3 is TGTGCCAGCAGCTGGGGTGAAGCTTTCTTT. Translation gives CASSWGEAFF. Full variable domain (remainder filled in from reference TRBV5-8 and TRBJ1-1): EAGVTQSPTHLIKTRGQQATLRCSPISGHTSVYWYQQALGLGLQFLLWYDEGEERNRGNFPPRFSGRQFPNYSSELNVNALELEDSALYLCASSWGEAFFGQGTRLTVV.

The CDR3 loop is CASSSWGRGLIEQFF. The CDR3 DNA is TGTGCCAGCAGCTCTTGGGGCCGAGGGCTGATTGAGCAGTTCTTC. This chain links TRBV7-3 with TRBJ2-1, with D perhaps being TRBD1 or TRBD2 (5 bases each). This CDR3 region has 15 residues. With 4 bases removed from V and 9 bases from J, the gap between germline ends came to 19 bases. Germline CDR1 is SGHTA and CDR2 is FQGTGA. The full variable domain, in which reference TRBV7-3 and TRBJ2-1 provide the parts outside the CDR3, is GAGVSQTPSNKVTEKGKYVELRCDPISGHTALYWYRQSLGQGPEFLIYFQGTGAADDSGLPNDRFFAVRPEGSVSTLKIQRTERGDSAVYLCASSSWGRGLIEQFFGPGTRLTVL.

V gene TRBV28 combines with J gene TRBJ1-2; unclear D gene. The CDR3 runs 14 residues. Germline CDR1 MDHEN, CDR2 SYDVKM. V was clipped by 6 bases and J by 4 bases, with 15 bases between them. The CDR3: CASSFVGIRYGYTF. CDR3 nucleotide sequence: TGTGCCAGCAGCTTCGTCGGGATACGCTATGGCTACACCTTC.

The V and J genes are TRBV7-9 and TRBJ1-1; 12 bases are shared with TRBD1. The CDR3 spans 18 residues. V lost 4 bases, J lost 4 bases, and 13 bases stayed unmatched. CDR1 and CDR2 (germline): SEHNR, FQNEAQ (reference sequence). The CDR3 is CASSSGDRGLSPGTEAFF. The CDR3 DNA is TGTGCCAGCAGCTCCGGGGACAGGGGGCTGAGTCCGGGCACTGAAGCTTTCTTT.

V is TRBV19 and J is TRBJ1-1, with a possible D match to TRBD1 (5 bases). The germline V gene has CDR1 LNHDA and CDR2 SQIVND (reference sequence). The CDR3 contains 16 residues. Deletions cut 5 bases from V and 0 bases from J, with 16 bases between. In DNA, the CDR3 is TGTGCCAGTAGTCCGGGTTATTGGGACGTGAACACTGAAGCTTTCTTT. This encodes CASSPGYWDVNTEAFF.

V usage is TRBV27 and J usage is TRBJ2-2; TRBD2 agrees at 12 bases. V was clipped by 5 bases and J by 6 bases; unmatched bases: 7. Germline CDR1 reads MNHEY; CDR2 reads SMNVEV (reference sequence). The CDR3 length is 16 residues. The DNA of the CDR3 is TGTGCCAGCAGTGGAGGTCTAGCGGGAGGGCCCGGGGAGCTGTTTTTT. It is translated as CASSGGLAGGPGELFF.

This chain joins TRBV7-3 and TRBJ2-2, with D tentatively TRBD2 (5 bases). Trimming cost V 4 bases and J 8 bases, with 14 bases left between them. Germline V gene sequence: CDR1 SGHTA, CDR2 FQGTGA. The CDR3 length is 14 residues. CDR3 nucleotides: TGTGCCAGCAGCTCCATCCCGCGGACTGGGGAGCTGTTTTTT. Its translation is CASSSIPRTGELFF.

The CDR3 sequence: CASSLTMDIWDLAGELFF. The CDR3 nucleotides read TGTGCCAGCAGCTTAACAATGGACATTTGGGATCTTGCCGGGGAGCTGTTTTTT. This rearrangement joins TRBV7-9 to TRBJ2-2; TRBD1 is a possible D gene (5 bases). Trimming removed 2 bases from V and 6 bases from J, with 22 bases in between. This CDR3 is 18 amino acids long. The germline gives CDR1 SEHNR, CDR2 FQNEAQ (reference sequence).

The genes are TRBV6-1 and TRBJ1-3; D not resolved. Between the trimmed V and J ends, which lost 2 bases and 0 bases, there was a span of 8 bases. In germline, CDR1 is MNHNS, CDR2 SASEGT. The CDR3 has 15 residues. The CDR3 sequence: CASSETAVSGNTIYF. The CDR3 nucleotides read TGTGCCAGCAGTGAAACAGCGGTCTCTGGAAACACCATATATTTT.

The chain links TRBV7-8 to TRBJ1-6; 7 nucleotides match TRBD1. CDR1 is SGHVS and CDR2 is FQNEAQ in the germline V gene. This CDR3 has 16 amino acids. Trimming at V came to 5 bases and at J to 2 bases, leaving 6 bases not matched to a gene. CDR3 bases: TGTGCCAGCAGCACCCGGACAGGAACCTATAATTCACCCCTCCACTTT. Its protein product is CASSTRTGTYNSPLHF.

The CDR3, as DNA: TGCGCCAGCAGCTTTAGCGGGCCCTACAATGAGCAGTTCTTC. Its protein product is CASSFSGPYNEQFF. The J gene is TRBJ2-1, the V gene TRBV5-1; the match to TRBD2 covers 7 bases. The CDR3 consists of 14 residues. J lost 2 bases, V lost 2 bases, and 1 base had no gene match. The germline gives CDR1 SGHRS, CDR2 YFSETQ.

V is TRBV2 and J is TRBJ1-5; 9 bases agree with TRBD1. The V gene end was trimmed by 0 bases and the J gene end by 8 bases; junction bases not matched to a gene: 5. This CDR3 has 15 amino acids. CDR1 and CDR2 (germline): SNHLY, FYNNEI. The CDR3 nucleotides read TGTGCCAGCAGTGAAGCAGGACAGGGGAGGAAGCCCCAGCATTTT. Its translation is CASSEAGQGRKPQHF.